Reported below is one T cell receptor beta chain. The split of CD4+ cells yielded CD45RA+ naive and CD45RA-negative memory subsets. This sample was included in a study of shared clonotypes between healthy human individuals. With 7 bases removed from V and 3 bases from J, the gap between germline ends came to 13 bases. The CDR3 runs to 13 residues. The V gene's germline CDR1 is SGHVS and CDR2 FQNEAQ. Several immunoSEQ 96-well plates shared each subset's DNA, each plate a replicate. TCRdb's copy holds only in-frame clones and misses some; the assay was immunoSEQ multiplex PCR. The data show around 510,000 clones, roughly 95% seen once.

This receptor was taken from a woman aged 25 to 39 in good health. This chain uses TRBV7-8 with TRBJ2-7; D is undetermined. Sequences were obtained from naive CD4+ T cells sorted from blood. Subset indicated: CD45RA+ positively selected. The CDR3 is CASITDLGYEQYF. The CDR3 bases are TGTGCCAGCATCACGGACCTAGGCTACGAGCAGTACTTC. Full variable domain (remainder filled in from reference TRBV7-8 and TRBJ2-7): GAGVSQSPRYKVAKRGQDVALRCDPISGHVSLFWYQQALGQGPEFLTYFQNEAQLDKSGLPSDRFFAERPEGSVSTLKIQRTQQEDSAVYLCASITDLGYEQYFGPGTRLTVT.